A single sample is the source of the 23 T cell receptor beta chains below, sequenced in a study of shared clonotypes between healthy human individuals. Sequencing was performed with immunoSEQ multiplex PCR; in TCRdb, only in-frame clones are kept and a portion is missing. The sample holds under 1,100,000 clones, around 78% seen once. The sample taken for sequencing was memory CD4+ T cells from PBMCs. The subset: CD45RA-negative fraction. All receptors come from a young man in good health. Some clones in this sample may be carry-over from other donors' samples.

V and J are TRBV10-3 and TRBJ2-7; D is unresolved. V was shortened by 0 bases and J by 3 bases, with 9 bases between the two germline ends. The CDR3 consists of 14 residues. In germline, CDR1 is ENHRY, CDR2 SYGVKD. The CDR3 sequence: CAISESGPLYEQYF. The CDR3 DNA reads TGTGCCATCAGTGAGTCGGGTCCCCTCTACGAGCAGTACTTC.

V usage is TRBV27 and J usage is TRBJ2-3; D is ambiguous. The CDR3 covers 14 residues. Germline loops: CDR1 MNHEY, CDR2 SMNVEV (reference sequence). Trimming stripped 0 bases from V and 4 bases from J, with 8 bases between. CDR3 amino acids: CASSLSGFPDTQYF. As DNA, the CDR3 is TGTGCCAGCAGTTTATCGGGATTCCCAGATACGCAGTATTTT.

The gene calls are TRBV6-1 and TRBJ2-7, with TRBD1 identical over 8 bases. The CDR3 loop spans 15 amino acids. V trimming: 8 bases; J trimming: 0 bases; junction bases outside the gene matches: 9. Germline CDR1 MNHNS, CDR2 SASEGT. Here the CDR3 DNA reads TGTGCCAGCCGATTCCCAGGGGGCAGCTCCTACGAGCAGTACTTC. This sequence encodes CASRFPGGSSYEQYF.

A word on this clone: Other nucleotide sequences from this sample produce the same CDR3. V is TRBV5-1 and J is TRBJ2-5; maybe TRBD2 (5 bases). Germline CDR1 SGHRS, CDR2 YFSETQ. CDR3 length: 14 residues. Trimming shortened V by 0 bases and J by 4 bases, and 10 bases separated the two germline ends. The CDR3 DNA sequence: TGCGCCAGCAGCTTGGGGCGGGTTAGAGAGACCCAGTACTTC. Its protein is CASSLGRVRETQYF.

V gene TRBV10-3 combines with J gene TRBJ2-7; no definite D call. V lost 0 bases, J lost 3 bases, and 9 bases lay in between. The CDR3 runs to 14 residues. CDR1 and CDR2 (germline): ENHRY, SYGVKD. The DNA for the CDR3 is TGTGCCATCAGTGAGTCCCTATCCTACTACGAGCAGTACTTC. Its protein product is CAISESLSYYEQYF.

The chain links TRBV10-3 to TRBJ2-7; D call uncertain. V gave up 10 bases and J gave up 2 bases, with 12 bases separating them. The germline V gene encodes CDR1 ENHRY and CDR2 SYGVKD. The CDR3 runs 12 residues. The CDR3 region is CATAKQPYEQYF. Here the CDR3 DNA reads TGTGCCACGGCGAAGCAGCCCTACGAGCAGTACTTC.

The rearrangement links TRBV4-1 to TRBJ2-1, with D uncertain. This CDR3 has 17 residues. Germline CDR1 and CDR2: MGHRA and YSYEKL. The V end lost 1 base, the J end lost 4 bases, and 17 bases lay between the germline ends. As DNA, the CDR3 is TGCGCCAGCAGCCAAGCTACAGCCACACCCAAATACAATGAGCAGTTCTTC. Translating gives CASSQATATPKYNEQFF.

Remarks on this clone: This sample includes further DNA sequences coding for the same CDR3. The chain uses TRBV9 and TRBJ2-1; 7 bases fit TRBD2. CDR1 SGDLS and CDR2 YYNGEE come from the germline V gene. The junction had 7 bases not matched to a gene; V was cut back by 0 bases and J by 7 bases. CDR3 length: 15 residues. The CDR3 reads CASSVVGGSWNEQFF. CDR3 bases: TGTGCCAGCAGCGTAGTCGGCGGGAGTTGGAATGAGCAGTTCTTC.

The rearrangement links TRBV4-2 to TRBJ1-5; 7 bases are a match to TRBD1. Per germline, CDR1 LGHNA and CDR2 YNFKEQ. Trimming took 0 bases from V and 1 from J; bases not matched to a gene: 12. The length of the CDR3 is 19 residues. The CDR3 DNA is TGTGCCAGCAGCCAAGATCTTCTGGCTGGACAGGACAGCAATCAGCCCCAGCATTTT. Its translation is CASSQDLLAGQDSNQPQHF.

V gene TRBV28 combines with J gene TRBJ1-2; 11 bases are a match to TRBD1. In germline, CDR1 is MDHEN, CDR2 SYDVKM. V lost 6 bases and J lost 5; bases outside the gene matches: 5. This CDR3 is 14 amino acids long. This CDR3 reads CASSPDRGQYGYTF. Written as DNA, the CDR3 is TGTGCCAGCAGCCCGGACAGGGGGCAATATGGCTACACCTTC.

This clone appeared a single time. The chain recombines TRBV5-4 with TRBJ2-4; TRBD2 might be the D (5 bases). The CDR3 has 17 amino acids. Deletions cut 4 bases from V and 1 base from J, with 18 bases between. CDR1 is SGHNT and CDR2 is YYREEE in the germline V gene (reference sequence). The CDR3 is CASSHQTGSSAKNIQYF. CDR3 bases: TGTGCCAGCAGCCATCAAACGGGGTCCAGTGCCAAAAACATTCAGTACTTC.

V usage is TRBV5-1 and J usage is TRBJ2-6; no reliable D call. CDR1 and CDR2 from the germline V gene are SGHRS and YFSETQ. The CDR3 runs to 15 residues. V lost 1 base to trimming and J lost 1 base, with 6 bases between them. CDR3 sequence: CASSLQLSGANVLTF. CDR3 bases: TGCGCCAGCAGCTTGCAATTATCTGGGGCCAACGTCCTGACTTTC.

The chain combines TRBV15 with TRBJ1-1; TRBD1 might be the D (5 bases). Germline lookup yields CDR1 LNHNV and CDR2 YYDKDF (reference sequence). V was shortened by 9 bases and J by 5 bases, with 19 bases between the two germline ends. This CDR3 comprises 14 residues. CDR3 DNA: TGTGCCACTCAGCCCAGGGCCCGGGGAACTGAAGCTTTCTTT. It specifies CATQPRARGTEAFF.

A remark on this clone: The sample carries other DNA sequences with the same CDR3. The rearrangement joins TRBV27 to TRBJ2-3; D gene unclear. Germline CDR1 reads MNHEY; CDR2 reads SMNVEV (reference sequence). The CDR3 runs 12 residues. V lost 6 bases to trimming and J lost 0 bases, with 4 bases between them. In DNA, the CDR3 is TGTGCCAGCAGAACTAGCACAGATACGCAGTATTTT. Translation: CASRTSTDTQYF.

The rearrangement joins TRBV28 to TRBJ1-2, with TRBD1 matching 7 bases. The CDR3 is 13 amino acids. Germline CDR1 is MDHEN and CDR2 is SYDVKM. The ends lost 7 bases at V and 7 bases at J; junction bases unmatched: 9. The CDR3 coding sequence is TGTGCCAGCACCAAAGACAGGGTTGGTGGCTACACCTTC. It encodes CASTKDRVGGYTF.

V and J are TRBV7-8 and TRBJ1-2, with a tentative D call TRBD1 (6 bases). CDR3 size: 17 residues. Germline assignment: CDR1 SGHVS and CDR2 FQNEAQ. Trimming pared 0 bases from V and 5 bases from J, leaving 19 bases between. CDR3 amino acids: CASSLAQGQGRGYGYTF. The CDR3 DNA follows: TGTGCCAGCAGCTTAGCGCAAGGGCAGGGGCGCGGGTATGGCTACACCTTC.

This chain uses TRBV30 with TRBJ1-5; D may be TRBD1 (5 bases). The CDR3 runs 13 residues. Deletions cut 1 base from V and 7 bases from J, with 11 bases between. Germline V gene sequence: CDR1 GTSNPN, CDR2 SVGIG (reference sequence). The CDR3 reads CAWSAGRGQPQHF. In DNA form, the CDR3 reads TGTGCCTGGAGTGCGGGCCGGGGGCAGCCCCAGCATTTT.

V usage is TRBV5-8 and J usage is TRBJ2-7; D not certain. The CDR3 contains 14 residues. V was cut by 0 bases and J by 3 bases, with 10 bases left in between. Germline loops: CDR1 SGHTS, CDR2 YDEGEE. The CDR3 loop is CASSLARTSYEQYF. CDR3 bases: TGTGCCAGCAGCTTGGCCAGGACGAGCTACGAGCAGTACTTC.

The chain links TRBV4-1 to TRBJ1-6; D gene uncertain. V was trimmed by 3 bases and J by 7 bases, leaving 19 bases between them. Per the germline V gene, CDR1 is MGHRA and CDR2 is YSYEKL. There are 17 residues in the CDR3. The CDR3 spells CASSQVSTSGGNSPLHF. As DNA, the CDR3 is TGCGCCAGCAGCCAGGTTTCTACATCGGGAGGAAATTCACCCCTCCACTTT.

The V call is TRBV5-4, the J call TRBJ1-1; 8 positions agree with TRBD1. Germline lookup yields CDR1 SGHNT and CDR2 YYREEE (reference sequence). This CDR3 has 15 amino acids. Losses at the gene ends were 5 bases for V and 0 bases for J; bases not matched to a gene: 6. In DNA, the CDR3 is TGTGCCAGCAGGGCGGGACAGGCGATGAACACTGAAGCTTTCTTT. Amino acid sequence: CASRAGQAMNTEAFF.

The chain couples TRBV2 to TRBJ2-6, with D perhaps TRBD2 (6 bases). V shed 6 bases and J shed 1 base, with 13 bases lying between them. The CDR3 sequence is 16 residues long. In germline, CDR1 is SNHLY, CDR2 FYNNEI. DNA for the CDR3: TGTGCCAGCAGGGGACTCGGGGGTTCTGGGGCCAACGTCCTGACTTTC. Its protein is CASRGLGGSGANVLTF.

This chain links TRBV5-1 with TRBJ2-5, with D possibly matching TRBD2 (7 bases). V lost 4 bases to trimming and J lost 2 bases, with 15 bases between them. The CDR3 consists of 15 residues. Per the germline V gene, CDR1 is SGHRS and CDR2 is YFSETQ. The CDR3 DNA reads TGCGCCAGCAGCAGGGAGGGACACCTACAAGAGACCCAGTACTTC. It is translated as CASSREGHLQETQYF.

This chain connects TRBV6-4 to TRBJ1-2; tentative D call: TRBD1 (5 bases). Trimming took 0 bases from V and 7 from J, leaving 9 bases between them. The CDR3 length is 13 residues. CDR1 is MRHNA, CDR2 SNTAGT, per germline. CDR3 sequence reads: CASSDSFGGGYTF. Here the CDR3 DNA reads TGTGCCAGCAGTGACTCCTTTGGGGGTGGCTACACCTTC.